One sample yielded the 27 T cell receptor beta chains listed below, sequenced in a study of cytomegalovirus exposure and HLA in healthy donors. PCR involved 60 Vbeta and 13 Jbeta primers. Sequencing used immunoSEQ multiplex PCR; TCRdb keeps in-frame clones, though not all of them. The data contain about 110,000 clones, approximately 79% of them seen just once; the ten biggest clones take up approximately 14%. Sequences were obtained from PBMCs. The receptors originated from a woman aged 40-49 years in good health and CMV-seropositive.

The gene calls are TRBV7-9 and TRBJ1-6; D unclear. The CDR3 has 15 residues. Germline values: CDR1 SEHNR, CDR2 FQNEAQ (reference sequence). Between the trimmed V and J ends, which lost 2 bases and 8 bases, there was a span of 13 bases. CDR3 DNA sequence: TGTGCCAGCAGCTTATCCGGGTCGGTATATTCACCCCTCCACTTT. Translated, it gives CASSLSGSVYSPLHF.

J is TRBJ2-2 and V is TRBV5-6; D is unclear. CDR3 size: 17 residues. The germline CDR1 and CDR2 sequences are SGHDT and YYEEEE. V dropped 0 bases and J dropped 4 bases, with 16 bases sitting between them. The CDR3 loop is CASSLDAANSFTGELFF. The CDR3 bases are TGTGCCAGCAGCTTGGACGCCGCTAATTCCTTCACCGGGGAGCTGTTTTTT.

V gene TRBV25-1 combines with J gene TRBJ1-3, with a weak D call TRBD1 (6 bases). Deletions cut 5 bases from V and 2 bases from J, with 10 bases between. The CDR3 consists of 14 residues. Germline V gene lookup returns CDR1 MGHDK and CDR2 SYGVNS. The chain's CDR3 is CASSSRGTGNTIYF. The CDR3, as DNA: TGTGCCAGCAGTTCCAGGGGAACTGGAAACACCATATATTTT.

The rearrangement uses TRBV30 and TRBJ1-1; D uncertain. V lost 1 base and J 0 bases, leaving 6 bases between the germline ends. This CDR3 is 13 amino acids long. Germline V gene data show CDR1 as GTSNPN and CDR2 as SVGIG (reference sequence). Written as DNA, the CDR3 is TGTGCCTGGAGTGCCGGTCTGAACACTGAAGCTTTCTTT. It translates to CAWSAGLNTEAFF.

This clone was picked up a small number of times. V is TRBV7-9 and J is TRBJ2-3; 10 positions agree with TRBD2. The germline gives CDR1 SEHNR, CDR2 FQNEAQ (reference sequence). After removal of 2 bases from V and 3 bases from J, the junction contained 5 bases not matched to a gene. This CDR3 comprises 16 residues. The CDR3 sequence: CASSLISGGATDTQYF. The CDR3 coding sequence is TGTGCCAGCAGCTTAATCAGCGGGGGGGCGACAGATACGCAGTATTTT.

This chain uses TRBV2 with TRBJ2-5; 9 nucleotides align to TRBD1. This CDR3 is 12 amino acids long. CDR1 SNHLY and CDR2 FYNNEI come from the germline V gene. The trim removed 8 bases at V and 7 bases at J, leaving 5 bases unmatched. In DNA, the CDR3 is TGTGCCAGCGCGGACAGGGGCTCGACCCAGTACTTC. It is translated as CASADRGSTQYF. Variable domain in full (rest from reference TRBV2 and TRBJ2-5): EPEVTQTPSHQVTQMGQEVILRCVPISNHLYFYWYRQILGQKVEFLVSFYNNEISEKSEIFDDQFSVERPDGSNFTLKIRSTKLEDSAMYFCASADRGSTQYFGPGTRLLVL.

The chain recombines TRBV5-1 with TRBJ2-5, with TRBD2 matching 9 bases. CDR3 size: 15 residues. J lost 1 base, V lost 7 bases, and 8 bases had no gene match. The germline V gene encodes CDR1 SGHRS and CDR2 YFSETQ. The CDR3 loop is CASGQRGDSQETQYF. CDR3 nucleotides: TGCGCCAGCGGCCAGCGGGGGGACAGCCAAGAGACCCAGTACTTC.

The rearrangement joins TRBV27 to TRBJ2-3; 9 positions agree with TRBD2. This CDR3 contains 18 residues. Trimming removed 3 bases from V and 1 base from J; junction bases left unmatched: 11. CDR1 is MNHEY and CDR2 is SMNVEV in the germline V gene (reference sequence). CDR3 DNA: TGTGCCAGCAGTTTTATCCTTCCAATAGCGGGGGGCACAGATACGCAGTATTTT. It is translated as CASSFILPIAGGTDTQYF.

This clone has only one observation. The chain recombines TRBV2 with TRBJ1-6, with 7 bases lining up with TRBD1. V shed 6 bases and J 9 bases; nucleotides not matched to a gene: 8. The germline V gene has CDR1 SNHLY and CDR2 FYNNEI. The CDR3 has 14 residues. The CDR3 coding sequence is TGTGCCAGCAGCGCTGACAGGGCCGGTTCACCCCTCCACTTT. Its protein product is CASSADRAGSPLHF.

This clone was observed once. This chain uses TRBV6-5 with TRBJ2-7, with a possible D match to TRBD1 (6 bases). V was trimmed by 5 bases and J by 0 bases, leaving 11 bases between them. The CDR3 is 14 amino acids. Per germline, CDR1 MNHEY and CDR2 SVGAGI. CDR3 loop: CASSATGSSYEQYF. DNA for the CDR3: TGTGCCAGCAGTGCAACAGGGAGCTCCTACGAGCAGTACTTC.

The rearrangement joins TRBV28 to TRBJ1-1; a weak D match, TRBD1 (5 bases). From germline, CDR1 is MDHEN and CDR2 SYDVKM. The CDR3 consists of 13 residues. Trimming removed 4 bases from V and 1 base from J, with 7 bases in between. CDR3 residues: CASSSTGNTEAFF. CDR3 bases: TGTGCCAGCAGTTCCACAGGGAACACTGAAGCTTTCTTT.

The chain has TRBV18 and TRBJ1-5, with D perhaps matching TRBD1 (5 bases). V was shortened by 4 bases and J by 8 bases, with 15 bases between the two germline ends. CDR3 length: 14 amino acids. Germline lookup yields CDR1 KGHSH and CDR2 LQKENI. CDR3 nucleotide sequence: TGTGCCAGCTCACTCGCGGGGGTAGAGGAGCCCCAGCATTTT. Protein sequence: CASSLAGVEEPQHF.

The rearrangement links TRBV30 to TRBJ1-1, with TRBD1 identical over 7 bases. The germline CDR1 and CDR2 sequences are GTSNPN and SVGIG (reference sequence). V lost 4 bases to trimming and J lost 2 bases; unmatched junction nucleotides: 7. The CDR3 contains 14 residues. CDR3 in amino acids: CAWNTGTANTEAFF. The CDR3 nucleotides read TGTGCCTGGAATACCGGGACAGCCAACACTGAAGCTTTCTTT.

V is TRBV14 and J is TRBJ1-2; TRBD1 matches at 10 bases. V lost 4 bases and J lost 8; bases outside the gene matches: 7. Germline V gene lookup returns CDR1 SGHDN and CDR2 FVKESK. The CDR3 extends over 14 amino acids. The CDR3 sequence: CASSPRTGGSGYTF. DNA of the CDR3: TGTGCCAGCAGCCCCCGGACAGGGGGGTCCGGCTACACCTTC. The full variable domain, its missing parts supplied by reference TRBV14 and TRBJ1-2, is EAGVTQFPSHSVIEKGQTVTLRCDPISGHDNLYWYRRVMGKEIKFLLHFVKESKQDESGMPNNRFLAERTGGTYSTLKVQPAELEDSGVYFCASSPRTGGSGYTFGSGTRLTVV.

The table lists this clone with a count of one. The chain combines TRBV15 with TRBJ1-5, with a weak D call TRBD1 (5 bases). V was pared by 1 base and J by 6 bases, with 13 bases between. Per the germline V gene, CDR1 is LNHNV and CDR2 is YYDKDF (reference sequence). The CDR3 runs to 15 residues. The CDR3 sequence is CATSRGQGPGQPQHF. CDR3 in DNA: TGTGCCACCAGCAGAGGGCAGGGTCCGGGTCAGCCCCAGCATTTT.

The chain has TRBV7-9 and TRBJ1-5; D is uncertain. Germline V CDR1 and CDR2: SEHNR, FQNEAQ (reference sequence). This CDR3 contains 17 residues. Trimming shortened V by 5 bases and J by 4 bases, and 21 bases separated the two germline ends. For the CDR3, the DNA is TGTGCCAGCAGCCCTGGCGGGCTGGCTTTTGAGAATCAGCCCCAGCATTTT. Translation: CASSPGGLAFENQPQHF.

V usage is TRBV4-3 and J usage is TRBJ1-1; perhaps TRBD1 as D (6 bases). The CDR3 runs to 16 residues. V dropped 3 bases and J dropped 4 bases, with 18 bases sitting between them. In germline, CDR1 is LGHNA, CDR2 YSLEER. CDR3 amino acids: CASSHVQGGLGTEAFF. The CDR3 coding sequence is TGCGCCAGCAGCCACGTACAGGGTGGGCTGGGCACTGAAGCTTTCTTT.

The chain links TRBV7-2 to TRBJ2-5, with D perhaps TRBD1 (5 bases). Germline-derived CDR1 and CDR2 are SGHTA and FQGNSA. This CDR3 comprises 15 residues. Trimming cost V 3 bases and J 1 base, with 12 bases left between them. CDR3 sequence reads: CASSFSPTVQETQYF. The CDR3 DNA follows: TGTGCCAGCAGCTTTAGCCCGACAGTCCAAGAGACCCAGTACTTC.

This clone was picked up a small number of times. The rearrangement links TRBV30 to TRBJ1-2, with 9 nucleotides matching TRBD1. This CDR3 spans 13 amino acids. V lost 0 bases, J lost 8 bases, and 4 bases stayed unmatched. Germline values: CDR1 GTSNPN, CDR2 SVGIG (reference sequence). Written as DNA, the CDR3 is TGTGCCTGGAGTGTTTACAGGGGGCAAGGCTACACCTTC. As protein: CAWSVYRGQGYTF.

The chain links TRBV6-5 to TRBJ1-2, with D possibly matching TRBD1 (6 bases). Germline CDR1 and CDR2: MNHEY and SVGAGI. The germline V and J ends were trimmed by 6 bases and 4 bases, with 15 bases remaining between them. This CDR3 spans 14 amino acids. The CDR3: CASSTGTLRYGYTF. The CDR3 DNA follows: TGTGCCAGCAGCACCGGGACACTTCGCTATGGCTACACCTTC.

The chain is built from TRBV25-1 and TRBJ2-7; tentatively, D is TRBD2 (6 bases). The CDR3 covers 13 residues. Germline V gives CDR1 MGHDK, CDR2 SYGVNS. Between the trimmed V and J ends, which lost 3 bases and 2 bases, there was a span of 8 bases. The DNA of the CDR3 is TGTGCCAGCAGTGAGGAGGGTCCCTACGAGCAGTACTTC. This gives the protein CASSEEGPYEQYF.

The J gene is TRBJ1-6, the V gene TRBV7-3; D not resolved. V lost 5 bases and J lost 8, with 13 bases in between. CDR3 length equals 14 residues. Germline V gives CDR1 SGHTA, CDR2 FQGTGA. CDR3 sequence reads: CASSPGGFDSPLHF. The CDR3 bases are TGTGCCAGCAGCCCAGGAGGGTTCGATTCACCCCTCCACTTT.

The chain uses TRBV5-4 and TRBJ1-2, with 8 bases lining up with TRBD1. Looked up from germline, CDR1 is SGHNT and CDR2 is YYREEE (reference sequence). The CDR3 has 16 amino acids. V was pared by 0 bases and J by 2 bases, with 6 bases of the junction left unmatched. This CDR3 reads CASSLEGDRRNYGYTF. The CDR3 DNA sequence: TGTGCCAGCAGCTTGGAAGGGGACAGGCGAAACTATGGCTACACCTTC.

The chain links TRBV7-2 to TRBJ1-1; 9 bases agree with TRBD1. Germline values: CDR1 SGHTA, CDR2 FQGNSA. This CDR3 contains 14 residues. The V and J ends lost 3 bases and 7 bases, in that order; junction bases with no gene match: 6. The CDR3 is CASSLVTGGVEAFF. The CDR3 coding sequence is TGTGCCAGCAGCTTGGTCACAGGGGGCGTTGAAGCTTTCTTT.

The genes are TRBV21-1 and TRBJ2-1; the table calls TRBD2, which could not be checked here. TRBV21-1 counts as a pseudogene. The CDR3 consists of 15 residues. The CDR3 coding sequence is TGTGCCAGCAGCAAGCCGCTAGCGGGGGGCAATGAGCAGTTCTTC. This encodes CASSKPLAGGNEQFF.

The chain joins TRBV4-2 to TRBJ2-7, with no clear D. This CDR3 is 12 amino acids long. Per germline, CDR1 LGHNA and CDR2 YNFKEQ. V was cut by 5 bases and J by 1 base, with 6 bases left in between. The DNA for the CDR3 is TGTGCCAGCAGCTCTGAGTCCTACGAGCAGTACTTC. It translates to CASSSESYEQYF.

The rearrangement joins TRBV5-1 to TRBJ1-2; a weak D match, TRBD1 (5 bases). Germline V lookup: CDR1 SGHRS, CDR2 YFSETQ. This CDR3 has 13 amino acids. The V end lost 4 bases, the J end lost 8 bases, and 15 bases lay between the germline ends. The CDR3 DNA follows: TGCGCCAGCAGCCGGGACTGGAGTGGAGGCTACACCTTC. As protein: CASSRDWSGGYTF.